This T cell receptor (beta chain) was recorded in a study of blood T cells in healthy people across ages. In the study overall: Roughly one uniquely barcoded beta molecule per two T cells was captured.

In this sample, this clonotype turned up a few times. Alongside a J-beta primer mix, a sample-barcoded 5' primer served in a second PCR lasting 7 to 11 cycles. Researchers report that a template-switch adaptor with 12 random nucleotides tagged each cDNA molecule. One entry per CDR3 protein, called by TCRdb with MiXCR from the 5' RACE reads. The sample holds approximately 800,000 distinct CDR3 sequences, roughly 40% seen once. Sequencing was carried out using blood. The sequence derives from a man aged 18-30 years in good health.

The CDR3 spells CATSSDGNEKLFF. The CDR3 DNA follows: TGTGCCACCAGCAGCGACGGTAATGAAAAACTGTTTTTT. V usage is TRBV15 and J usage is TRBJ1-4; D not resolved. CDR3 length equals 13 residues. The germline V gene has CDR1 LNHNV and CDR2 YYDKDF (reference sequence). V was shortened by 3 bases and J by 4 bases, with 6 bases between the two germline ends.